Ten or more counts support the clone carrying this T cell receptor (beta chain). Thyroid surgery had not been preceded by any treatment in any patient. TCRdb re-called clones from the PCR reads using MiXCR. The table has about 40,000 clones, roughly 16% seen once. The germline V gene has CDR1 SGHRS and CDR2 YFSETQ. The CDR3 is made up of 13 amino acids. The V end was cut by 0 bases, the J end by 3 bases, with 7 bases between. The sample originates from a study of metastatic and nonmetastatic thyroid tumors. Overall study context: Malignant and benign thyroid patients had repertoires compared in peripheral blood and tumor or nodule tissue.

This receptor was obtained from a female donor with papillary thyroid cancer or a benign thyroid nodule (not recorded which). Some clones in this sample may be carry-over from other donors' samples. This chain links TRBV5-1 with TRBJ2-7; maybe TRBD1 (5 bases). The sequenced sample was blood. CDR3 protein: CASSLGTNYEQYF. DNA for the CDR3: TGCGCCAGCAGCTTGGGGACAAACTACGAGCAGTACTTC. Together with reference TRBV5-1 and TRBJ2-7, the CDR3 gives the full variable domain: KAGVTQTPRYLIKTRGQQVTLSCSPISGHRSVSWYQQTPGQGLQFLFEYFSETQRNKGNFPGRFSGRQFSNSRSEMNVSTLELGDSALYLCASSLGTNYEQYFGPGTRLTVT.